A selection of T cell receptor beta chains follows, all from one sample in a study of identifying expanded T cells in peripheral blood. Some clones are missing from TCRdb's copy, which holds only in-frame ones; the method was immunoSEQ multiplex PCR. The data hold about 100,000 clones, with approximately 88% observed a single time. The sample taken for sequencing was blood. These receptors were collected from a person aged 18 to 70 in good health. CDR3s include the opening cysteine and the closing phenylalanine or tryptophan. Each record gives: J gene, clone size, D gene, V gene, CDR3 protein, CDR3 DNA. The D gene is left open where the match is weak. Expanded clones get a size class; other rows say once, few or many, or leave the size out.

TRBJ1-4 | - | - | TRBV11-2 | CASSREYGGDEKLFF | TGTGCCAGCAGCCGCGAGTACGGGGGAGATGAAAAACTGTTTTTT
TRBJ1-2 | - | - | TRBV30 | CAWSVNGIYGYTF | TGTGCCTGGAGTGTTAACGGGATCTATGGCTACACCTTC
TRBJ2-7 | - | TRBD2 | TRBV27 | CASSFGGRAGYEQYF | TGTGCCAGCAGTTTTGGCGGGAGGGCCGGCTACGAGCAGTACTTC
TRBJ1-5 | - | TRBD1 | TRBV28 | CASSFGTGNNQPQHF | TGTGCCAGCAGTTTCGGGACAGGGAACAATCAGCCCCAGCATTTT
TRBJ2-5 | - | - | TRBV30 | CAWSRRGAHQETQYF | TGTGCCTGGAGTAGACGGGGGGCTCACCAAGAGACCCAGTACTTC
TRBJ2-3 | - | - | TRBV4-1 | CASRGSGSTDTQYF | TGCGCCAGCAGGGGAAGCGGGAGCACAGATACGCAGTATTTT
TRBJ1-2 | few | - | TRBV7-8 | CASSQRVGGYKGYTF | TGTGCCAGCAGCCAACGAGTTGGAGGATATAAGGGCTACACCTTC
TRBJ2-7 | - | - | TRBV6-1 | CASSVVGGEQYF | TGTGCCAGCAGTGTCGTTGGGGGTGAGCAGTACTTC
TRBJ2-7 | - | - | TRBV5-1 | CASSLGGTPRSYEQYF | TGCGCCAGCAGCTTGGGTGGGACTCCCCGCTCCTACGAGCAGTACTTC
TRBJ2-1 | - | TRBD1 | TRBV9 | CASSISGTGFNNEQFF | TGTGCCAGCAGCATATCCGGGACAGGGTTCAATAATGAGCAGTTCTTC
TRBJ2-3 | - | TRBD2 | TRBV10-2 | CASSVTLPGGPDTQYF | TGCGCCAGCAGTGTAACGCTTCCGGGGGGGCCGGATACGCAGTATTTT
TRBJ1-5 | - | - | TRBV9 | CASSPGGRSRSQPQHF | TGTGCCAGCAGCCCTGGGGGGAGGAGTAGGAGCCAGCCCCAGCATTTT
TRBJ1-5 | - | - | TRBV9 | CASSVRGDGNQPQHF | TGTGCCAGCAGCGTCCGGGGGGACGGCAATCAGCCCCAGCATTTT